This record looks at one T cell receptor (beta chain) sequence and its context. Its antigen is currently unknown. Genomic DNA constituted the template upon which TCR beta VDJ and CDR3 profiling was performed. MiXCR was run by TCRdb on the reads, yielding one entry per CDR3 protein. The table includes 200,000 or so distinct CDR3 sequences, around 65% detected once. This specimen belongs to a study of CD8+CD57+ T cells in acquired aplastic anemia. Overall study: When averaged, DNA from sorted CD4+ and CD8+ cells came to approximately 3 ug.

Per the germline V gene, CDR1 is MGHDK and CDR2 is SYGVNS. The CDR3 length is 16 residues. The ends were cut back, 4 bases at V and 2 bases at J, with 17 bases in the middle. Study findings and constraints: Patients and controls turned out to have twenty-nine CD8+ CDR3 sequences in common. No significant patient-versus-control difference appeared in CD8+ Simpson's diversity.

The clonotype comes from a human donor with severe aplastic anemia or a healthy control (not recorded which). The sequenced sample consisted of sorted CD4+, CD8+, or CD8+CD57+ T cells (not recorded which) from PBMCs. The chain combines TRBV25-1 with TRBJ1-1, with D maybe TRBD1 (5 bases). Here the CDR3 reads CASSGYNSGRNTEAFF. The CDR3 coding sequence is TGTGCCAGCAGTGGATATAATTCAGGGCGCAACACTGAAGCTTTCTTT.